This T cell receptor (beta chain) comes out of a study of regulatory T cells in long-lasting Graves disease. Findings of the study overall: New patients shared 950 to 1,000 public clonotypes, fewer than the roughly 2,600 shared by persistent patients.

Indicated time point: persistent/refractory GD, antithyroid drugs over 5 years with positive TRAb. There was RNA extracted from PBMCs, and the TCR library was made from it. This clonotype was recorded once. What it recognizes is unknown. Building of the TCR beta libraries involved iRepertoire HTBI primers and Arm-PCR of CDR3 regions. TCRdb recomputed calls from the multiplex PCR reads with MiXCR, one row per CDR3 protein. The sample includes a few hundred thousand distinct CDR3 sequences, 23% of them seen just once. This CDR3 region has 17 residues. From germline, CDR1 is SGHTA and CDR2 FQGNSA. The V gene lost 1 base and the J gene lost 3 bases, with 15 bases spanning the gap.

The chain recombines TRBV7-2 with TRBJ2-2, with D perhaps matching TRBD2 (6 bases). Sequences were derived from peripheral blood mononuclear cells (PBMCs), sampled when the disease was refractory, from a patient treated with antithyroid drugs. The clonotype comes from a female donor with Graves disease. The CDR3 region is CASSLGRVGLYTGELFF. CDR3 coding DNA: TGTGCCAGCAGCTTAGGGAGAGTGGGACTTTACACCGGGGAGCTGTTTTTT.